One sample yielded the 10 T cell receptor beta chains listed below, sequenced in a study of T cell changes during pregnancy in multiple sclerosis (dated by TCRdb to between 2019 and 2020). The library was generated by the immunoSEQ multiplex PCR assay. TCRdb stores this immuneACCESS table with in-frame sequences only. Part of the clones is absent; in the studies checked, under half of the shortfall reflects unresolved V genes, and no reason is known for the rest. Within this sample are fewer than 50,000 clones, with about nine tenths of them counted one time only. More than 8.5% of the sample is held by the ten biggest clonotypes. The sample here was CD8+ T cells from peripheral blood mononuclear cells, taken in the first trimester of pregnancy. These receptors all stem from a female donor with multiple sclerosis, enrolled in a pregnancy study.

The rearrangement uses TRBV7-9 and TRBJ1-1, with D unclear. V lost 7 bases and J lost 5, with 5 bases in between. Germline V gene lookup returns CDR1 SEHNR and CDR2 FQNEAQ (reference sequence). There are 10 residues in the CDR3. CDR3 bases: TGTGCCAGCAAGCCGACTGAAGCTTTCTTT. Protein sequence: CASKPTEAFF.

The chain carries TRBV27 and TRBJ2-3; D unclear. The CDR3 is 11 residues long. V lost 4 bases, J lost 8 bases, and 7 bases lay in between. CDR1 is MNHEY, CDR2 SMNVEV, per germline (reference sequence). DNA of the CDR3: TGTGCCAGCAGTTCTCTAGGTACGCAGTATTTT. This gives the protein CASSSLGTQYF.

This clone was counted a single time. V usage is TRBV6-1 and J usage is TRBJ2-3, with 7 bases that match TRBD2. V trimming: 4 bases; J trimming: 0 bases; junction bases outside the gene matches: 4. Germline V gene sequence: CDR1 MNHNS, CDR2 SASEGT. This CDR3 region has 15 residues. The CDR3 loop reads CASSVLAASTDTQYF. CDR3 coding DNA: TGTGCCAGCAGTGTCCTAGCGGCTAGCACAGATACGCAGTATTTT.

The table lists this clone with a count of one. V and J are TRBV4-1 and TRBJ2-1; perhaps TRBD2 as D (6 bases). V was clipped by 5 bases and J by 5 bases, with 13 bases between them. CDR1 is MGHRA and CDR2 is YSYEKL in the germline V gene. CDR3 length equals 14 residues. CDR3: CASSLGGGHNEQFF. As DNA, the CDR3 is TGCGCCAGCAGCTTGGGGGGTGGGCACAATGAGCAGTTCTTC.

The chain carries TRBV29-1 and TRBJ1-4; D remains ambiguous. The V gene's germline CDR1 is SQVTM and CDR2 ANQGSEA. This CDR3 region has 14 residues. V gave up 4 bases and J gave up 1 base, with 10 bases separating them. The CDR3 bases are TGCAGCGTTGGTGCGGAAGGAACTAATGAAAAACTGTTTTTT. Translating it yields CSVGAEGTNEKLFF.

The gene calls are TRBV5-6 and TRBJ2-7; D is ambiguous. CDR1 and CDR2 from the germline V gene are SGHDT and YYEEEE. With 0 bases removed from V and 3 bases from J, the gap between germline ends came to 4 bases. This CDR3 is 12 amino acids long. The CDR3 DNA reads TGTGCCAGCAGCTTGGGAGTCTACGAGCAGTACTTC. Its translation: CASSLGVYEQYF.

This chain joins TRBV7-2 and TRBJ2-2, with 7 bases aligning to TRBD1. This CDR3 contains 14 residues. CDR1 and CDR2 (germline): SGHTA, FQGNSA. After removal of 1 base from V and 6 bases from J, the junction contained 2 bases not matched to a gene. CDR3 nucleotide sequence: TGTGCCAGCAGCTTAGACAGGGGCCCCGGGGAGCTGTTTTTT. Its translation is CASSLDRGPGELFF.

The rearrangement links TRBV29-1 to TRBJ2-4; D is uncertain. V was shortened by 6 bases and J by 10 bases, with 19 bases between the two germline ends. The CDR3 totals 13 residues. Germline V gives CDR1 SQVTM, CDR2 ANQGSEA. CDR3 loop: CSVADGTYGIQYF. CDR3 bases: TGCAGCGTCGCCGACGGAACTTACGGGATTCAGTACTTC.

This chain links TRBV19 with TRBJ2-2; 7 nucleotides align to TRBD2. The CDR3 runs 17 residues. Germline lookup yields CDR1 LNHDA and CDR2 SQIVND (reference sequence). V shed 3 bases, J shed 7 bases, and the junction held 14 bases outside the gene matches. The CDR3 sequence is CASSISVTSFKFGELFF. In DNA form, the CDR3 reads TGTGCCAGTAGTATTAGCGTGACTAGCTTTAAATTCGGGGAGCTGTTTTTT.

The V and J genes are TRBV11-2 and TRBJ2-1; D unclear. The CDR3 totals 16 residues. The germline CDR1 and CDR2 sequences are SGHAT and FQNNGV. The V gene lost 5 bases and the J gene lost 1 base, with 15 bases spanning the gap. CDR3 DNA: TGTGCCAGCAGCCCCCGTTTCGGCGGATCCTACAATGAGCAGTTCTTC. Translation gives CASSPRFGGSYNEQFF.